Below, 21 T cell receptor beta chains from the same sample are listed, as sequenced in a study of cytomegalovirus exposure and HLA in healthy donors. PCR used 60 Vbeta primers and 13 Jbeta primers. The assay was immunoSEQ multiplex PCR, and TCRdb's table has in-frame clones only and misses some. The profile shows 130,000 or so clones, over 80% of them singletons. The sample was PBMCs. These TCRs come from a man aged 25-40 years in good health and CMV-seronegative.

In this sample, this clone turned up a few times. The CDR3 loop is CASRGLTEQDEAFF. Here the CDR3 DNA reads TGTGCCAGCAGGGGACTGACAGAGCAAGACGAAGCTTTCTTT. The chain has TRBV2 and TRBJ1-1; D perhaps matches TRBD1 (5 bases). The V end lost 6 bases, the J end lost 8 bases, and 19 bases lay between the germline ends. CDR1 and CDR2 from the germline V gene are SNHLY and FYNNEI. This CDR3 has 14 amino acids. Supplemented by reference TRBV2 and TRBJ1-1, the full variable domain reads EPEVTQTPSHQVTQMGQEVILRCVPISNHLYFYWYRQILGQKVEFLVSFYNNEISEKSEIFDDQFSVERPDGSNFTLKIRSTKLEDSAMYFCASRGLTEQDEAFFGQGTRLTVV.

The J gene is TRBJ1-3, the V gene TRBV6-4; TRBD1 might be the D (5 bases). The V gene's germline CDR1 is MRHNA and CDR2 SNTAGT. This CDR3 contains 17 residues. V shed 4 bases and J shed 0 bases, with 16 bases lying between them. Here the CDR3 DNA reads TGTGCCAGCAGTGTTAAACAGGCGAGTCTCTCTGGAAACACCATATATTTT. Protein product: CASSVKQASLSGNTIYF.

This clone was seen more than once but under ten times. This chain links TRBV4-3 with TRBJ1-4, with TRBD1 identical over 10 bases. The V segment lost 6 bases and the J segment 7 bases; nucleotides outside the gene matches: 8. Per germline, CDR1 LGHNA and CDR2 YSLEER. The CDR3 contains 15 residues. CDR3 DNA sequence: TGCGCCAGCAGTCCCCCGGGACAGGGGTCTGAAAAACTGTTTTTT. Amino acids: CASSPPGQGSEKLFF.

V is TRBV7-6 and J is TRBJ2-2; TRBD1 agrees at 10 bases. The CDR3 is 21 amino acids. With 4 bases clipped from V and 0 bases from J, the junction kept 17 bases outside the gene matches. CDR1 is SGHVS and CDR2 is FNYEAQ in the germline V gene. This CDR3 reads CASSSYSTGGLIPPNTGELFF. CDR3 nucleotides: TGTGCCAGCAGCTCCTACTCGACAGGGGGCCTAATCCCACCGAACACCGGGGAGCTGTTTTTT.

V gene TRBV15 combines with J gene TRBJ2-2; a possible D gene is TRBD2 (6 bases). The CDR3 covers 14 residues. Germline V gene lookup returns CDR1 LNHNV and CDR2 YYDKDF (reference sequence). The ends were cut back, 8 bases at V and 6 bases at J, with 16 bases in the middle. Here the CDR3 reads CATSEGTESGELFF. The CDR3 DNA is TGTGCCACCTCCGAAGGGACTGAATCCGGGGAGCTGTTTTTT.

This chain connects TRBV19 to TRBJ1-2; perhaps TRBD1 as D (5 bases). Germline loops: CDR1 LNHDA, CDR2 SQIVND (reference sequence). This CDR3 contains 12 residues. Deletions cut 3 bases from V and 6 bases from J, with 8 bases between. The CDR3 is CASSIQGHGYTF. CDR3 nucleotide sequence: TGTGCCAGTAGTATTCAGGGTCATGGCTACACCTTC.

The rearrangement uses TRBV19 and TRBJ2-6, with 11 bases lining up with TRBD2. J gave up 3 bases and V 6 bases, and 19 bases lay outside the gene matches. Germline CDR1 reads LNHDA; CDR2 reads SQIVND (reference sequence). The CDR3 covers 21 residues. CDR3 amino acids: CASSKRRGVAGGEVGANVLTF. CDR3 bases: TGTGCCAGTAGCAAACGCCGAGGTGTAGCGGGGGGGGAAGTTGGGGCCAACGTCCTGACTTTC.

The CDR3: CASSLELVLGTGGFGNTIYF. CDR3 in DNA: TGTGCCAGCAGCTTGGAATTGGTGCTAGGGACAGGGGGCTTTGGAAACACCATATATTTT. The V call is TRBV5-5, the J call TRBJ1-3, with 12 bases that match TRBD1. The CDR3 has 20 residues. Germline CDR1 is SGHKS and CDR2 is YYEKEE (reference sequence). The junction had 13 bases not matched to a gene; V was cut back by 0 bases and J by 3 bases.

The gene calls are TRBV13 and TRBJ1-2; D may be TRBD1 (5 bases). Trimming removed 3 bases at V and 3 bases at J, with 8 bases between. The CDR3 loop spans 13 amino acids. The germline V gene has CDR1 PRHDT and CDR2 FYEKMQ (reference sequence). This chain's CDR3 is CASSLGRDYGYTF. DNA for the CDR3: TGTGCCAGCAGCTTGGGCAGGGACTATGGCTACACCTTC.

DNA for the CDR3: TGTGCCACCCCCGCGAGGGAGGGGAACTATGGCTACACCTTC. Translation: CATPAREGNYGYTF. This chain uses TRBV28 with TRBJ1-2, with D possibly TRBD1 on 5 matching bases. This CDR3 contains 14 residues. Per the germline V gene, CDR1 is MDHEN and CDR2 is SYDVKM. The ends were cut back, 10 bases at V and 2 bases at J, with 17 bases in the middle.

The chain is built from TRBV6-6 and TRBJ2-7; the match to TRBD2 covers 7 bases. CDR1 is MNHNY, CDR2 SVGAGI, per germline (reference sequence). With V trimmed by 4 bases and J by 5 bases, 14 bases remained unmatched. The CDR3 is 16 residues long. In nucleotides, the CDR3 is TGTGCCAGCAGTTCCGGGCGACTAGGACGGGGGGACGAGCAGTACTTC. It codes for CASSSGRLGRGDEQYF.

The chain joins TRBV6-5 to TRBJ2-2; TRBD2 matches 9 bases. The CDR3 sequence is 16 residues long. The V and J ends lost 4 bases and 5 bases, in that order; junction bases with no gene match: 8. The germline gives CDR1 MNHEY, CDR2 SVGAGI. CDR3 nucleotide sequence: TGTGCCAGCAGTTTCCTCGTGGCGGGGGGGACCGGGGAGCTGTTTTTT. It encodes CASSFLVAGGTGELFF.

This chain uses TRBV4-3 with TRBJ2-3; TRBD1 matches 8 bases. The V segment lost 1 base and the J segment 3 bases; nucleotides outside the gene matches: 3. Germline lookup yields CDR1 LGHNA and CDR2 YSLEER. The CDR3 spans 15 residues. CDR3 residues: CASSQGQGTTDTQYF. The CDR3 DNA reads TGCGCCAGCAGCCAAGGACAGGGGACAACAGATACGCAGTATTTT.

V is TRBV15 and J is TRBJ1-2, with D possibly matching TRBD1 (6 bases). Germline V gene data show CDR1 as LNHNV and CDR2 as YYDKDF (reference sequence). V was pared by 1 base and J by 4 bases, with 16 bases between. There are 16 residues in the CDR3. DNA of the CDR3: TGTGCCACCAGCAGAGGGGGGCCGGAGAGCCGCTATGGCTACACCTTC. It encodes CATSRGGPESRYGYTF.

Written as DNA, the CDR3 is TGTGCCAGTAGTACGTACTCAATAGCACCGGGGGACTCTAATTCACCCCTCCACTTT. Protein product: CASSTYSIAPGDSNSPLHF. The V call is TRBV19, the J call TRBJ1-6; a weak D match, TRBD1 (5 bases). Germline V gene data show CDR1 as LNHDA and CDR2 as SQIVND (reference sequence). Trimming stripped 4 bases from V and 6 bases from J, with 25 bases between. The CDR3 runs 19 residues.

J is TRBJ2-7 and V is TRBV9; D unclear. The CDR3 contains 14 residues. Between the trimmed V and J ends, which lost 0 bases and 0 bases, there was a span of 7 bases. CDR1 is SGDLS, CDR2 YYNGEE, per germline. The CDR3 DNA sequence: TGTGCCAGCAGCGTAGAAGCAGGCTCCTACGAGCAGTACTTC. It codes for CASSVEAGSYEQYF. Combining the CDR3 with reference TRBV9 and TRBJ2-7 gives the whole variable domain DSGVTQTPKHLITATGQRVTLRCSPRSGDLSVYWYQQSLDQGLQFLIQYYNGEERAKGNILERFSAQQFPDLHSELNLSSLELGDSALYFCASSVEAGSYEQYFGPGTRLTVT.

The chain carries TRBV6-1 and TRBJ1-2; 9 bases fit TRBD1. V was pared by 3 bases and J by 10 bases, with 9 bases of the junction left unmatched. The germline V gene has CDR1 MNHNS and CDR2 SASEGT. The CDR3 contains 14 residues. The CDR3 DNA reads as TGTGCCAGCAGTGACCCTGGGACAGGGCGCTCCTACACCTTC. It encodes CASSDPGTGRSYTF.

The chain joins TRBV18 to TRBJ2-5; 10 bases are a match to TRBD2. With V trimmed by 3 bases and J by 2 bases, 6 bases remained unmatched. The CDR3 has 16 amino acids. In germline, CDR1 is KGHSH, CDR2 LQKENI. The CDR3 DNA follows: TGTGCCAGCTCACCGCTAGCGGGGGCCGTTCAAGAGACCCAGTACTTC. Translated, it gives CASSPLAGAVQETQYF. The whole variable domain, remainder taken from reference TRBV18 and TRBJ2-5, is NAGVMQNPRHLVRRRGQEARLRCSPMKGHSHVYWYRQLPEEGLKFMVYLQKENIIDESGMPKERFSAEFPKEGPSILRIQQVVRGDSAAYFCASSPLAGAVQETQYFGPGTRLLVL.

The genes are TRBV4-2 and TRBJ2-5; TRBD2 is a possible D gene (6 bases). V was trimmed by 4 bases and J by 3 bases, leaving 15 bases between them. From germline, CDR1 is LGHNA and CDR2 YNFKEQ. The CDR3 is made up of 15 amino acids. The CDR3 DNA reads TGTGCCAGCAGCCCCTTCTTACCGGGGGAAGAGACCCAGTACTTC. It codes for CASSPFLPGEETQYF.

The rearrangement uses TRBV9 and TRBJ2-1; 7 positions agree with TRBD1. This CDR3 is 13 amino acids long. The V gene end was trimmed by 0 bases and the J gene end by 8 bases; junction bases not matched to a gene: 2. The germline gives CDR1 SGDLS, CDR2 YYNGEE. This CDR3 is CASSVDRGDEQFF. In nucleotides, the CDR3 is TGTGCCAGCAGCGTAGACAGGGGCGATGAGCAGTTCTTC.

This clone was observed a single time. The V gene is TRBV5-1, the J gene TRBJ1-2; 10 bases map to TRBD1. J was trimmed by 5 bases and V by 4 bases; bases with no gene match: 2. Germline V gene sequence: CDR1 SGHRS, CDR2 YFSETQ. This CDR3 contains 13 residues. CDR3 in amino acids: CASSGDRGYGYTF. For the CDR3, the DNA is TGCGCCAGCAGCGGGGACAGGGGATATGGCTACACCTTC.